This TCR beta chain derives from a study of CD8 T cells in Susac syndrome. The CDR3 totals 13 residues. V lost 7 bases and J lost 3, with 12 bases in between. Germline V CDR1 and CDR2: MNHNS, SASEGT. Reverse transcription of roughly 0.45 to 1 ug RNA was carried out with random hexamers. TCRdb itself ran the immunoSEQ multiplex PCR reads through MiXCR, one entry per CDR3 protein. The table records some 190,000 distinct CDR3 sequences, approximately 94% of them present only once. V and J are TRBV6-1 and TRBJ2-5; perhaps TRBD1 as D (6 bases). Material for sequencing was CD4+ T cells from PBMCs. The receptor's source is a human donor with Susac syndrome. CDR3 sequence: CASILGHEETQYF. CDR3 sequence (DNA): TGTGCCAGCATCTTGGGACATGAAGAGACCCAGTACTTC.